Following are 20 T cell receptor beta chains from one sample sequenced in a study of Tregs in tolerant kidney transplant recipients. The protocol was immunoSEQ multiplex PCR, while the TCRdb copy is restricted to in-frame clones and leaves out a portion. The table includes some 110,000 clones, roughly nine tenths detected once. The sequenced sample consisted of CD4+ T cells from blood. These receptor sequences come from a human donor in good health.

There are a few counts of this clone. One end of the junction does not line up with germline, which may come from a read error. The rearrangement uses TRBV20-1 and TRBJ1-2; a weak D match, TRBD1 (5 bases). The germline CDR1 and CDR2 sequences are DFQATT and SNEGSKA (reference sequence). This CDR3 is built from 11 residues. The CDR3 DNA reads TGTCTGGGGCGCGGGAACTATGGCTACACCTTC. Its protein product is CLGRGNYGYTF.

The rearrangement uses TRBV5-4 and TRBJ1-4, with 8 positions matching TRBD1. The CDR3 length is 17 residues. The J segment lost 7 bases and the V segment lost 0 bases, leaving 11 bases of the junction unmatched. CDR1 and CDR2 from the germline V gene are SGHNT and YYREEE (reference sequence). CDR3 loop: CASSLGGGQGRSEKLFF. DNA of the CDR3: TGTGCCAGCAGCTTGGGGGGTGGACAGGGAAGGAGTGAAAAACTGTTTTTT.

The chain employs TRBV19 and TRBJ2-7, with D possibly being TRBD1 or TRBD2 (5 bases each). This CDR3 is 15 amino acids long. V shed 4 bases and J shed 0 bases, with 13 bases lying between them. From germline, CDR1 is LNHDA and CDR2 SQIVND (reference sequence). This CDR3 reads CASSRDGGGSYEQYF. CDR3 coding DNA: TGTGCCAGTAGTAGGGACGGTGGGGGCTCCTACGAGCAGTACTTC.

The chain uses TRBV5-1 and TRBJ2-7, with TRBD1 identical over 9 bases. CDR1 and CDR2 (germline): SGHRS, YFSETQ. J gave up 2 bases and V 4 bases, and 10 bases lay outside the gene matches. The CDR3 spans 16 residues. CDR3 sequence reads: CASSPGGGQGPYEQYF. DNA for the CDR3: TGCGCCAGCAGCCCCGGGGGCGGACAGGGGCCCTACGAGCAGTACTTC.

The genes are TRBV10-3 and TRBJ2-7, with TRBD1 as a possible D gene (5 bases). The ends were cut back, 2 bases at V and 5 bases at J, with 10 bases in the middle. This CDR3 contains 13 residues. Looked up from germline, CDR1 is ENHRY and CDR2 is SYGVKD. CDR3 protein: CAISERAGNEQYF. CDR3 coding DNA: TGTGCCATCAGTGAGCGGGCAGGGAACGAGCAGTACTTC.

The chain links TRBV7-2 to TRBJ2-2; the D call may be TRBD1 or TRBD2 (6 bases each). V lost 8 bases and J 4 bases, leaving 20 bases between the germline ends. Germline V gene sequence: CDR1 SGHTA, CDR2 FQGNSA. The CDR3 is 16 residues long. CDR3 amino acids: CASERWGAPGTGELFF. DNA of the CDR3: TGTGCCAGCGAGAGATGGGGGGCCCCGGGCACCGGGGAGCTGTTTTTT.

This clone was recorded once. The genes are TRBV19 and TRBJ2-3, with D perhaps matching TRBD2 (5 bases). Between the trimmed V and J ends, which lost 5 bases and 2 bases, there was a span of 8 bases. Germline CDR1 reads LNHDA; CDR2 reads SQIVND (reference sequence). The CDR3 totals 13 residues. CDR3 protein: CASSRTFTDTQYF. The DNA for the CDR3 is TGTGCCAGTAGTCGGACTTTCACAGATACGCAGTATTTT.

The CDR3 DNA reads as TGTGCCAGTAGCCTCGCGGGGGCGCGAAAGACCCAGTACTTC. Its protein is CASSLAGARKTQYF. The chain couples TRBV19 to TRBJ2-5, with D possibly matching TRBD2 (7 bases). The CDR3 length is 14 residues. V lost 6 bases and J 6 bases, leaving 17 bases between the germline ends. Germline V gives CDR1 LNHDA, CDR2 SQIVND (reference sequence).

The chain has TRBV7-9 and TRBJ2-1; D is undetermined. Germline lookup yields CDR1 SEHNR and CDR2 FQNEAQ (reference sequence). V lost 4 bases to trimming and J lost 4 bases, with 11 bases between them. This CDR3 region has 14 residues. Here the CDR3 DNA reads TGTGCCAGCAGCTCCATAGGTTGGTACAATGAGCAGTTCTTC. As protein: CASSSIGWYNEQFF.

This chain uses TRBV6-6 with TRBJ1-1; D is uncertain. The CDR3 runs to 12 residues. CDR1 is MNHNY and CDR2 is SVGAGI in the germline V gene (reference sequence). The V and J ends lost 6 bases and 7 bases respectively, with 12 bases between them. The CDR3 here is CASRSSSVEAFF. The DNA for the CDR3 is TGTGCCAGCAGGTCGTCTTCCGTTGAAGCTTTCTTT.

CDR3 sequence reads: CASSWTSGSADTQYF. The DNA of the CDR3 is TGCGCCAGCAGCTGGACTAGCGGGAGCGCAGATACGCAGTATTTT. J is TRBJ2-3 and V is TRBV5-1, with TRBD2 matching over 13 bases. CDR3 length: 15 residues. Trimming removed 3 bases from V and 4 bases from J; junction bases left unmatched: 2. CDR1 and CDR2 (germline): SGHRS, YFSETQ.

This clone was seen once. The J gene is TRBJ2-7, the V gene TRBV30; D call uncertain. The CDR3 is 11 amino acids. The V and J ends lost 8 bases and 7 bases respectively, with 15 bases between them. The germline V gene has CDR1 GTSNPN and CDR2 SVGIG (reference sequence). CDR3: CAHSRSGEQYF. The DNA for the CDR3 is TGTGCCCACTCACGAAGTGGAGAGCAGTACTTC.

The V gene is TRBV7-9, the J gene TRBJ2-2, with D unresolved. V was pared by 3 bases and J by 1 base, with 6 bases between. The germline V gene has CDR1 SEHNR and CDR2 FQNEAQ (reference sequence). The CDR3 covers 14 residues. The CDR3 nucleotides read TGTGCCAGCAGCTTCAACAGGAACACCGGGGAGCTGTTTTTT. This translates into CASSFNRNTGELFF.

This clone was counted between two and nine times. An end of the junction differs from the germline gene, which may be a read error. The chain has TRBV2 and TRBJ1-1; 7 bases match TRBD1. This CDR3 region has 11 residues. Germline V CDR1 and CDR2: SNHLY, FYNNEI. The CDR3 DNA is TGTGCCAGCAGTTACCGACAGGGAGGTCTCTTT. Amino acid sequence: CASSYRQGGLF.

V usage is TRBV28 and J usage is TRBJ1-1, with D uncertain. From germline, CDR1 is MDHEN and CDR2 SYDVKM. Between the trimmed V and J ends, which lost 2 bases and 6 bases, there was a span of 22 bases. The CDR3 extends over 17 amino acids. The CDR3, as DNA: TGTGCCAGCAGTTTACGGTCAGGCGGGATCCGTGGGGCTGAAGCTTTCTTT. Translating it yields CASSLRSGGIRGAEAFF. Drawing the rest from reference TRBV28 and TRBJ1-1, the complete variable domain is DVKVTQSSRYLVKRTGEKVFLECVQDMDHENMFWYRQDPGLGLRLIYFSYDVKMKEKGDIPEGYSVSREKKERFSLILESASTNQTSMYLCASSLRSGGIRGAEAFFGQGTRLTVV.

The chain recombines TRBV18 with TRBJ2-7, with TRBD1 identical over 11 bases. The V gene's germline CDR1 is KGHSH and CDR2 LQKENI. The CDR3 totals 15 residues. With 3 bases clipped from V and 2 bases from J, the junction kept 3 bases outside the gene matches. In DNA form, the CDR3 reads TGTGCCAGCTCACCGGGACAGGGGGATCCCTACGAGCAGTACTTC. It is translated as CASSPGQGDPYEQYF.

The V gene is TRBV5-4, the J gene TRBJ1-2; the D gene is possibly TRBD1 (6 bases). V shed 5 bases and J shed 4 bases, with 15 bases lying between them. From germline, CDR1 is SGHNT and CDR2 YYREEE (reference sequence). The CDR3 totals 14 residues. This chain's CDR3 is CASSSDRLVYGYTF. CDR3 coding DNA: TGTGCCAGCAGTTCTGACAGGCTGGTCTATGGCTACACCTTC.

The J gene is TRBJ1-4, the V gene TRBV5-1; D unclear. V was shortened by 0 bases and J by 2 bases, with 8 bases between the two germline ends. Per the germline V gene, CDR1 is SGHRS and CDR2 is YFSETQ. CDR3 length: 15 amino acids. The CDR3 DNA reads TGCGCCAGCAGCTTGGACCCGAACACTAATGAAAAACTGTTTTTT. Protein: CASSLDPNTNEKLFF.

The chain combines TRBV11-2 with TRBJ2-7; no firm D call. Germline V gene data show CDR1 as SGHAT and CDR2 as FQNNGV. Trimming shortened V by 1 base and J by 2 bases, and 12 bases separated the two germline ends. The length of the CDR3 is 15 residues. CDR3 DNA: TGTGCCAGCAGCTTAGGGTCCGGAGCCACCTACGAGCAGTACTTC. Translating gives CASSLGSGATYEQYF.

Details on this clone: A junction end diverges from the germline sequence, so it may reflect a read error. V usage is TRBV19 and J usage is TRBJ2-3; D gene uncertain. CDR1 is LNHDA and CDR2 is SQIVND in the germline V gene (reference sequence). The CDR3 covers 13 residues. The CDR3 loop reads CASSIETSDTQYF. For the CDR3, the DNA is TGTGCCAGTAGCATAGAGACCAGCGATACGCAGTATTTT.